This T cell receptor (beta chain) comes out of a study of cytomegalovirus exposure and HLA in healthy donors. PCR involved 60 Vbeta and 13 Jbeta primers. Data came from immunoSEQ multiplex PCR; TCRdb stores just in-frame clones and leaves some out. The sample records 95,000 to 150,000 clones, over 65% being singletons. This CDR3 has 15 amino acids. Germline assignment: CDR1 MNHEY and CDR2 SMNVEV (reference sequence). Sequencing was done on a sample of PBMCs. The receptor was isolated from a woman aged 40 to 55 in good health and CMV-seronegative. The genes are TRBV27 and TRBJ2-5, with 12 positions matching TRBD2. With the DNA end fitting TRBJ2-7 better, the J assignment may be wrong. The CDR3 DNA is TGTGCCAGCAGTTTGAGACTAGCGGGAGAGGACGAGCAGTACTTC. Translation gives CASSLRLAGEDEQYF.